Presented here are 4 T cell receptor beta chains from one specimen sequenced in a study of OX40 agonist ivuxolimab in advanced cancers. This table comes from immunoSEQ multiplex PCR, and its TCRdb copy is limited to in-frame clones, with some not included. This sample carries about 76,000 clones, about 86% of them seen once, and the ten largest clones take around 1.5%. The source material was CD4+ or CD8+ T cells sorted from blood, sampled in a trial of the OX40 agonist ivuxolimab. These receptors all come from an adult with an advanced solid tumor such as melanoma, head and neck, liver or kidney cancer.

The chain recombines TRBV5-6 with TRBJ1-2; D call uncertain. The CDR3 consists of 14 residues. V dropped 2 bases and J dropped 7 bases, with 15 bases sitting between them. The germline V gene encodes CDR1 SGHDT and CDR2 YYEEEE. CDR3: CASSFDREPGGYTF. The DNA for the CDR3 is TGTGCCAGCAGCTTCGACCGAGAACCAGGTGGCTACACCTTC.

The genes are TRBV5-4 and TRBJ2-3; no clear D. V lost 9 bases to trimming and J lost 0 bases, with 14 bases between them. The CDR3 has 14 residues. Germline V gene lookup returns CDR1 SGHNT and CDR2 YYREEE (reference sequence). As DNA, the CDR3 is TGTGCCACCCACTTCACACACAGCACAGATACGCAGTATTTT. It translates to CATHFTHSTDTQYF. Together with reference TRBV5-4 and TRBJ2-3, the CDR3 gives the full variable domain: ETGVTQSPTHLIKTRGQQVTLRCSSQSGHNTVSWYQQALGQGPQFIFQYYREEENGRGNFPPRFSGLQFPNYSSELNVNALELDDSALYLCATHFTHSTDTQYFGPGTRLTVL.

The chain uses TRBV4-3 and TRBJ1-4; 7 nucleotides match TRBD1. This CDR3 region has 15 residues. After removal of 4 bases from V and 10 bases from J, the junction contained 12 bases not matched to a gene. The germline CDR1 and CDR2 sequences are LGHNA and YSLEER. In nucleotides, the CDR3 is TGCGCCAGCAGCCCCGGGACAGCCCCCCTGGTAAAACTGTTTTTT. Translation: CASSPGTAPLVKLFF.

The V gene is TRBV2, the J gene TRBJ1-2; D gene unclear. The germline CDR1 and CDR2 sequences are SNHLY and FYNNEI. The CDR3 runs 15 residues. V lost 3 bases and J 4 bases, leaving 15 bases between the germline ends. The CDR3 DNA follows: TGTGCCAGCAGTGAGGTGGTCAGGTCTGTCTATGGCTACACCTTC. Translation gives CASSEVVRSVYGYTF.